Listed here is a single T cell receptor beta chain. The CDR3 runs 18 residues. CDR1 and CDR2 (germline): SGHRS, YFSETQ. The J segment lost 3 bases and the V segment lost 0 bases, leaving 9 bases of the junction unmatched. Together with a sample-barcoded 5' primer, a J-beta primer mix was included in a second PCR lasting 7 to 11 cycles. From the 5' RACE reads, TCRdb called clonotypes with MiXCR, one entry per CDR3 protein. This sample has 1.5 million to 2 million distinct CDR3 sequences; about 50% occur once, and the top ten carry over 2%. The extraction recovered at least 5 micrograms of total RNA per sample. The data stem from a study of blood T cells in healthy people across ages.

The sequence was obtained from a woman aged 40 to 50 in good health. The chain uses TRBV5-1 and TRBJ2-3; 11 bases fit TRBD2. Sequenced: blood. CDR3 amino acids: CASSLEGYRLAGTDTQYF. The CDR3 region has the DNA TGCGCCAGCAGCTTGGAAGGTTATCGACTAGCGGGGACAGATACGCAGTATTTT.